This TCR beta chain stems from a study of T cell responses to AZD1222 COVID-19 vaccine. Study-wide points: Unmutated variant regions reportedly attract nearly half of all spike-specific TCRs.

The repertoire was sequenced with immunoSEQ multiplex PCR; TCRdb's copy has only in-frame clones and lacks some. The data show around 150,000 clones, with under 95% seen just once and roughly 5.6% held by the top ten. On this clone: Its specificity is unknown.

Second-dose groups at about 4 or about 12 weeks were pooled. The CDR3 covers 18 residues. Germline V gives CDR1 WNHNN, CDR2 SYGVQD (reference sequence). V lost 0 bases and J lost 3; bases outside the gene matches: 13. The source was peripheral blood, collected 28 days after the second AZD1222 dose. The chain employs TRBV10-1 and TRBJ2-7, with TRBD1 matching 8 bases. This TCR derives from an adult who received the AZD1222 COVID-19 vaccine. The CDR3 coding sequence is TGCGCCAGCAGTGAGTCAATCAGCGTTGTGGGACAGGTCTACGAGCAGTACTTC. It encodes CASSESISVVGQVYEQYF.